This entry describes one TCR beta chain. Its specificity is not known. Trimming stripped 4 bases from V and 1 base from J, with 12 bases between. Germline CDR1 reads SGDLS; CDR2 reads YYNGEE. The length of the CDR3 is 14 residues. The sample originates from a study of cytotoxic CD8 clonotypes in ibrutinib-treated CLL. The overall study: Once patients had received a median around 12 months of treatment, range 6 to 36, response samples were obtained. The study's findings and limits: Progressing and sustained-remission patients had different sampling times. Age-matched healthy donor levels were exceeded by baseline clonality, which tracked circulating CD8+ T-cell counts.

A 1 in 200,000 to 1 in 1 million T cell depth was the sequencing target. Measured with immunoSEQ multiplex PCR; TCRdb has only the in-frame clones, and not every one. The sample carries more than 300,000 clones, roughly 85% recorded once. This clonotype was obtained from a human donor with chronic lymphocytic leukemia. This chain links TRBV9 with TRBJ2-7; perhaps TRBD1 as D (6 bases). The material was PBMCs, obtained before ibrutinib treatment. CDR3 in amino acids: CASSLGAGSYEQYF. The DNA for the CDR3 is TGTGCCAGCAGCTTGGGGGCAGGATCCTACGAGCAGTACTTC.